This TCR beta chain was sequenced for a study of blood T cell repertoires in COVID-19. Study at large: Samples taken during acute and convalescent COVID-19 were collected in the United States, Italy and Spain.

The CDR3 runs to 12 residues. Trimming removed 3 bases at V and 11 bases at J, with 13 bases between. Germline-derived CDR1 and CDR2 are LGHNA and YNFKEQ. Some clones are missing from TCRdb's copy, which holds only in-frame ones; the method was immunoSEQ multiplex PCR. Found here are 220,000 or so clones, around 90% of them singletons; the top ten hold approximately 0.9%. V usage is TRBV4-2 and J usage is TRBJ1-1, with D possibly matching TRBD1 (6 bases). This receptor was identified in a man aged 50-59 years who had been exposed to COVID-19. The specimen was PBMCs or T cells enriched from blood (not recorded which). CDR3 in amino acids: CASSQQGSGAFF. As DNA, the CDR3 is TGTGCCAGCAGCCAGCAGGGGTCGGGGGCTTTCTTT.